The rows below give T cell receptor beta chains drawn from one sample of a study of neoadjuvant nivolumab and ipilimumab in lung cancer. Here immunoSEQ multiplex PCR was the method, and the copy in TCRdb shows in-frame clones only, minus some. The repertoire holds 7,700 or so clones, with 89% as singletons. The sample consisted of tumor tissue, taken after neoadjuvant nivolumab, alone or with ipilimumab, at or shortly before surgery. The source is an adult with non-small cell lung cancer. Some clones in this sample may be carry-over from other donors' samples. Each CDR3 is given with its conserved first and last residue. D genes are given only for firm matches. Clone size is stated in some rows and not others, as once, few, many or a class when expanded.

D gene,V gene,J gene,clone size,CDR3 DNA,CDR3 protein
TRBD2,TRBV5-1,TRBJ2-1,once,TGCGCCAGCAGCCAAGGACTAGCGAACACATACAATGAGCAGTTCTTC,CASSQGLANTYNEQFF
-,TRBV30,TRBJ2-3,-,TGTGCCTGGAGTATTAGCCTGGATACGCAGTATTTT,CAWSISLDTQYF
TRBD2,TRBV19,TRBJ2-1,-,TGTGCCAGTAGTCCCCGGATAGCGGGCTACAATGAGCAGTTCTTC,CASSPRIAGYNEQFF
-,TRBV9,TRBJ1-5,once,TGTGCCAGCAGCGTAGACGGAGGACCTAGCAATCAGCCCCAGCATTTT,CASSVDGGPSNQPQHF
-,TRBV7-2,TRBJ1-5,-,TGTGCCAGCAGCTTAGATGCGATTTGGGGGTCGCCCCAGCATTTT,CASSLDAIWGSPQHF
-,TRBV29-1,TRBJ2-1,-,TGCAGCGTTGAAGATCGGATGAGAAAGTTCTTC,CSVEDRMRKFF
TRBD1,TRBV6-5,TRBJ2-7,once,TGTGCCAGCAGTTACTCGGGGACAGGTACCTACGAGCAGTACTTC,CASSYSGTGTYEQYF
-,TRBV10-3,TRBJ2-1,-,TGTGCCATCAGTGAGGAGGGCAGGGGATATGATGAGCAGTTCTTC,CAISEEGRGYDEQFF
-,TRBV6-4,TRBJ2-1,-,TGTGCCAGCAGTAATATCCTAGCGCTGAGCTCCTACAATGAGCAGTTCTTC,CASSNILALSSYNEQFF
-,TRBV7-2,TRBJ2-7,-,TGTGCCAGCAGCTCCTCCCTATACGAGCAGTACTTC,CASSSSLYEQYF
-,TRBV18,TRBJ1-1,-,TGTGCCAGCTCACCGGCCGGGACACCAAACACTGAAGCTTTCTTT,CASSPAGTPNTEAFF
TRBD1,TRBV6-5,TRBJ1-1,-,TGTGCCAGCAGTACTCCCGGGACAGGGTCTGAAGCTTTCTTT,CASSTPGTGSEAFF
TRBD1,TRBV18,TRBJ1-1,-,TGTGCCAGCTCACAATGGGGACAGACGAACACTGAAGCTTTCTTT,CASSQWGQTNTEAFF
-,TRBV30,TRBJ2-1,-,TGTGCCTGGTCCGACAGAGAGGGGCAGTTCTTC,CAWSDREGQFF
TRBD2,TRBV7-3,TRBJ2-5,-,TGTGCCAGCAGTTCTAAAGGACCGTCACCTAGCGGGAGAGAACAAGAGACCCAGTACTTC,CASSSKGPSPSGREQETQYF
TRBD2,TRBV5-4,TRBJ2-1,once,TGTGCCAGCAGTTTCGCGGGAGCCCCATACAATGAGCAGTTCTTC,CASSFAGAPYNEQFF
-,TRBV18,TRBJ2-7,once,TGTGCCAGCTCACCACAGGGGGCGGGGGAGCAGTACTTC,CASSPQGAGEQYF
TRBD2,TRBV10-3,TRBJ2-7,-,TGTGCCATCAGTGATCCTGGACTAGCGGGCGAGCAGTACTTC,CAISDPGLAGEQYF
-,TRBV10-3,TRBJ2-1,-,TGTGCCATCAGAGGGACTGACAACAATGAGCAGTTCTTC,CAIRGTDNNEQFF
TRBD1,TRBV2,TRBJ1-2,once,TGTGCCAGCGACAGGGGAGGCTACACCTTC,CASDRGGYTF
-,TRBV6-1,TRBJ1-5,-,TGTGCCAGCAGTGTTTGGCCTCAGCCCCAGCATTTT,CASSVWPQPQHF
-,TRBV10-2,TRBJ2-7,-,TGCGCCAGCAGTAGGCAGCGACCCGTTCAGGAGCAGTACTTC,CASSRQRPVQEQYF
-,TRBV14,TRBJ1-3,-,TGTGCCAGCAGCCAAGATCAGCGGGGACTCTCTGGAAACACCATATATTTT,CASSQDQRGLSGNTIYF
-,TRBV11-2,TRBJ2-1,-,TGTGCCAGCAGCTTAGCCGGGACCCAGAACAATGAGCAGTTCTTC,CASSLAGTQNNEQFF
-,TRBV18,TRBJ2-5,once,TGTGCCAGCTCACCACAAGGGGTGGCTGAGACCCAGTACTTC,CASSPQGVAETQYF
-,TRBV25-1,TRBJ1-1,-,TGTGCCAGCAGAGATCCCGGGGGCTCCACTGAAGCTTTCTTT,CASRDPGGSTEAFF
TRBD1,TRBV9,TRBJ1-4,-,TGTGCCAGCAGCGGCGCGGGACAGCTAAATGAAAAACTGTTTTTT,CASSGAGQLNEKLFF
TRBD2,TRBV4-2,TRBJ2-7,-,TGTGCCAGCAGCCAAGATACTAGCGGGAGCTACGAGCAGTACTTC,CASSQDTSGSYEQYF
TRBD2,TRBV4-2,TRBJ2-1,-,TGTGCCAGCAGCCAGGTAGCGGGAGGGGTCGGGAATGAGCAGTTCTTC,CASSQVAGGVGNEQFF
-,TRBV29-1,TRBJ1-5,-,TGCAGCGTCGCCGCGGGCCTCAATCAGCCCCAGCATTTT,CSVAAGLNQPQHF
TRBD2,TRBV2,TRBJ2-1,few,TGTGCCAGCAGTGGATCTCCCGCGGGAGGCGTTAGGGAGCAGTTCTTC,CASSGSPAGGVREQFF
TRBD1,TRBV15,TRBJ1-2,-,TGTGCCACCAGCGTCGGACAGGACTATGGCTACACCTTC,CATSVGQDYGYTF
-,TRBV19,TRBJ1-1,-,TGTGCCAGTAGTACTCTGGCAGGGTCAACTGAAGCTTTCTTT,CASSTLAGSTEAFF
-,TRBV5-1,TRBJ2-2,few,TGCGCCAGCAGTCAGTACGGGGAGAACACCGGGGAGCTGTTTTTT,CASSQYGENTGELFF
-,TRBV7-6,TRBJ2-7,few,TGTGCCAGCAGCTCAAGCTGGCCGGGTCCCTACTATTACGAGCAGTACTTC,CASSSSWPGPYYYEQYF
-,TRBV2,TRBJ2-7,-,TGTGCCAGCAGTCCCGGTCTTGGAGCGGGCCCCTCCTACGAGCAGTACTTC,CASSPGLGAGPSYEQYF
-,TRBV10-3,TRBJ1-1,-,TGTGCCATCTGCAAGACAGTGAACACTGAAGCTTTCTTT,CAICKTVNTEAFF
-,TRBV30,TRBJ1-1,-,TGTGCCTGGAGTCCACTATACACTGAAGCTTTCTTT,CAWSPLYTEAFF
-,TRBV4-1,TRBJ2-1,-,TGCGCCAGCAGCCAAGAAGCCCCGGCACAGGTCTCCTACAATGAGCAGTTCTTC,CASSQEAPAQVSYNEQFF
-,TRBV9,TRBJ2-7,-,TGTGCCAGCAGCGTAGGCCCGGGAAAAGGGTACTACGAGCAGTACTTC,CASSVGPGKGYYEQYF
TRBD2,TRBV7-9,TRBJ2-1,-,TGTGCCAGCAGCTTAGGACTAGCGGGAAGCTACAATGAGCAGTTCTTC,CASSLGLAGSYNEQFF
TRBD2,TRBV19,TRBJ2-7,-,TGTGCCAGTAGTCCCCGGACACGGGGGGGGGAGCAGTACTTC,CASSPRTRGGEQYF
TRBD2,TRBV18,TRBJ2-1,-,TGTGCCAGCTCTCGTTACGGAACAGGTCGTTCCAGCGGGAGTGGCCGCCATGAGCAGTTCTTC,CASSRYGTGRSSGSGRHEQFF
TRBD1,TRBV6-1,TRBJ2-1,few,TGTGCCAGCAGTGAAGGGACAGGGGGCTACAATGAGCAGTTCTTC,CASSEGTGGYNEQFF
TRBD1,TRBV27,TRBJ2-6,few,TGTGCCAGCAGCGTCTCCAGGGGGTCCGGGGCCAACGTCCTGACTTTC,CASSVSRGSGANVLTF
-,TRBV29-1,TRBJ2-7,few,TGCAGCGTTGGAAATCTAGGGAACTACGAGCAGTACTTC,CSVGNLGNYEQYF
-,TRBV5-1,TRBJ2-3,once,TGCGCCAGCAGCTTGGGACAGATCACAGATACGCAGTATTTT,CASSLGQITDTQYF